This is a list of T cell receptor beta chains from one sample in a study of blood T cell repertoires in COVID-19. Sequencing used immunoSEQ multiplex PCR; TCRdb keeps in-frame clones, though not all of them. The data contain about 250,000 clones, 88% of them singletons. The sequenced sample was peripheral blood. The receptors shown here come from a man older than 75 with acute or convalescent COVID-19. Each CDR3 is given with its conserved first and last residue. The D gene is left open where the match is weak. Some rows mark clone size as missing; the rest say once, few, many or name a class of expanded clone.

J gene	V gene	D gene	clone size	CDR3 protein	CDR3 DNA
TRBJ1-2	TRBV5-6	NA	NA	CASSFAVQGMDYGYTF	TGTGCCAGCAGCTTTGCTGTACAGGGAATGGACTATGGCTACACCTTC
TRBJ1-1	TRBV20-1	TRBD1	NA	CSARDSSEAFF	TGCAGTGCCCGGGACAGTTCCGAAGCTTTCTTT
TRBJ1-5	TRBV12-3/TRBV12-4	TRBD1	NA	CASSRQGNQPQHF	TGTGCCAGCAGTAGACAGGGAAATCAGCCCCAGCATTTT
TRBJ2-3	TRBV7-9	NA	NA	CASSLSSTGSSDTQYF	TGTGCCAGCAGCTTAAGTTCGACAGGATCTTCAGATACGCAGTATTTT
TRBJ2-5	TRBV5-5	NA	NA	CASSLFSGQETQYF	TGTGCCAGCAGCTTGTTTAGCGGACAAGAGACCCAGTACTTC
TRBJ2-5	TRBV11-2	NA	NA	CASSSPAARQETQYF	TGTGCCAGCAGCTCCCCAGCGGCCCGACAAGAGACCCAGTACTTC
TRBJ2-1	TRBV18	NA	NA	CASSPPWGAEQFF	TGTGCCAGCTCACCACCTTGGGGCGCGGAGCAGTTCTTC
TRBJ2-2	TRBV9	NA	NA	CASSVVSGMNTGELFF	TGTGCCAGCAGCGTAGTCAGCGGAATGAACACCGGGGAGCTGTTTTTT
TRBJ2-1	TRBV3-1/TRBV3-2	NA	NA	CASSQVGTLTFDEQFF	TGTGCCAGCAGCCAAGTCGGGACTCTCACTTTCGATGAGCAGTTCTTC
TRBJ1-3	TRBV9	TRBD1	NA	CASSARTGDSGNTIYF	TGTGCCAGCAGCGCCCGGACAGGGGACTCTGGAAACACCATATATTTT
TRBJ2-7	TRBV7-2	NA	NA	CASRQGYEQYF	TGTGCCAGCAGACAGGGCTACGAGCAGTACTTC
TRBJ2-5	TRBV11-3	NA	NA	CASSLFYQETQYF	TGTGCCAGCAGCTTGTTCTACCAAGAGACCCAGTACTTC
TRBJ2-3	TRBV5-1	TRBD2	NA	CASTGTSGTDTQYF	TGCGCCAGCACCGGGACTAGCGGCACAGATACGCAGTATTTT
TRBJ1-4	TRBV2	TRBD1	few	CASTRTGLLKGANEKLFF	TGTGCCAGCACAAGGACAGGACTCCTAAAGGGGGCTAATGAAAAACTGTTTTTT
TRBJ1-4	TRBV7-8	TRBD1	NA	CASSRRDRGAPNEKLFF	TGTGCCAGCAGCCGACGGGACAGGGGGGCACCTAATGAAAAACTGTTTTTT
TRBJ2-4	TRBV5-8	NA	NA	CASSLTGDQGNIQYF	TGTGCCAGCAGCTTAACAGGTGATCAAGGAAACATTCAGTACTTC
TRBJ1-6	TRBV9	NA	few	CASSVDQGNSPLHF	TGTGCCAGCAGCGTAGATCAGGGAAATTCACCCCTCCACTTT
TRBJ1-1	TRBV6-5	TRBD1	NA	CASSYSTGVLTEAFF	TGTGCCAGCAGTTATTCTACAGGGGTTCTCACTGAAGCTTTCTTT
TRBJ1-2	TRBV20-1	NA	once	CSARTAGGYTF	TGCAGTGCTAGAACGGCCGGGGGCTACACCTTC
TRBJ1-6	TRBV7-2	TRBD1	NA	CAARQGGNSPLHF	TGTGCCGCACGACAGGGGGGGAATTCACCCCTCCACTTT
TRBJ2-5	TRBV4-2	TRBD2	once	CASSQEWTSEQETQYF	TGTGCCAGCAGCCAAGAATGGACTAGCGAGCAAGAGACCCAGTACTTC
TRBJ2-1	TRBV2	TRBD2	NA	CASRVAGGAYNEQFF	TGTGCCAGCAGGGTAGCGGGGGGTGCCTACAATGAGCAGTTCTTC
TRBJ1-1	TRBV7-9	NA	NA	CASSSGREAFF	TGTGCCAGCAGCTCGGGGAGGGAAGCTTTCTTT
TRBJ2-7	TRBV7-2	TRBD2	NA	CASSFDRGGQEEQYF	TGTGCCAGCAGCTTCGACCGGGGGGGCCAAGAAGAGCAGTACTTC
TRBJ2-1	TRBV20-1	NA	NA	CSASLDSEQFF	TGCAGTGCGTCCCTAGATAGTGAGCAGTTCTTC
TRBJ1-6	TRBV12-3/TRBV12-4	TRBD1	NA	CASSSDRGGALHF	TGTGCCAGCAGTTCTGACAGGGGGGGGGCCCTCCACTTT
TRBJ1-5	TRBV6-5	TRBD1	few	CASSALDRGDQPQHF	TGTGCCAGCAGCGCCCTGGACAGGGGAGATCAGCCCCAGCATTTT
TRBJ1-2	TRBV5-1	TRBD1	once	CASSYGPGQGLNYGYTF	TGCGCCAGCAGCTACGGTCCGGGACAGGGTTTAAACTATGGCTACACCTTC
TRBJ2-1	TRBV7-6	TRBD1	NA	CASSSVRDSNNEQFF	TGTGCCAGCAGCTCAGTCCGGGACAGCAACAATGAGCAGTTCTTC
TRBJ2-5	TRBV5-4	TRBD2	NA	CASSSPGLAGTETQYF	TGTGCCAGCAGCTCACCGGGACTAGCGGGTACCGAGACCCAGTACTTC
TRBJ2-5	TRBV7-3	TRBD1	once	CASSLNRGTQETQYF	TGTGCCAGCAGCTTAAACAGGGGGACCCAAGAGACCCAGTACTTC
TRBJ2-1	TRBV7-2	TRBD2	NA	CASSTGGTSGLYNEQFF	TGTGCCAGCAGCACGGGGGGGACTAGCGGACTCTACAATGAGCAGTTCTTC
TRBJ1-4	TRBV2	NA	NA	CASGGTLGTNEKLFF	TGTGCCAGCGGGGGGACCCTGGGGACTAATGAAAAACTGTTTTTT
TRBJ2-7	TRBV27	TRBD1	NA	CASSLHGTAYEQYF	TGTGCCAGCAGTTTACACGGGACAGCATACGAGCAGTACTTC
TRBJ2-4	TRBV21-1	NA	NA	CASSARDTQNIQYF	TGTGCCAGCAGCGCTCGGGACACCCAAAACATTCAGTACTTC
TRBJ1-4	TRBV19	NA	NA	CASRPQESNEKLFF	TGTGCCAGTAGACCACAGGAATCGAATGAAAAACTGTTTTTT
TRBJ1-2	TRBV29-1	TRBD1	NA	CSVAPTGTVNYGYTF	TGCAGCGTTGCCCCGACAGGGACCGTTAACTATGGCTACACCTTC
TRBJ1-3	TRBV29-1	NA	NA	CSVGVTVGSGNTIYF	TGCAGCGTTGGAGTGACAGTCGGCTCTGGAAACACCATATATTTT
TRBJ2-2	TRBV21-1	NA	NA	CASSKRGGGPAGELFF	TGTGCCAGCAGCAAACGTGGGGGAGGGCCCGCCGGGGAGCTGTTTTTT
TRBJ1-4	TRBV4-3	NA	NA	CASSQESTTRLNEKLFF	TGCGCCAGCAGCCAAGAATCCACGACACGGCTTAATGAAAAACTGTTTTTT
TRBJ2-3	TRBV29-1	TRBD1	NA	CSVEDGFGTGGDTQYF	TGCAGCGTTGAAGACGGATTCGGGACAGGGGGAGATACGCAGTATTTT
TRBJ2-7	TRBV5-1	NA	NA	CASSPTVVAPGEQYF	TGCGCCAGCAGCCCCACGGTCGTAGCGCCGGGCGAGCAGTACTTC
TRBJ2-1	TRBV5-4	TRBD2	few	CASSYGLADYNEQFF	TGTGCCAGCAGCTATGGACTAGCAGATTACAATGAGCAGTTCTTC
TRBJ2-1	TRBV11-3	TRBD2	NA	CASSSGLAAYNEQFF	TGTGCCAGCAGCTCGGGACTAGCGGCCTACAATGAGCAGTTCTTC
TRBJ1-3	TRBV5-1	NA	few	CASSLGASGNTIYF	TGCGCCAGCAGCTTGGGGGCCTCTGGAAACACCATATATTTT
TRBJ2-3	TRBV6-2/TRBV6-3	TRBD2	NA	CASSAWTSGSGNTQYF	TGTGCCAGCAGCGCTTGGACTAGCGGGAGTGGGAATACGCAGTATTTT
TRBJ1-5	TRBV28	NA	NA	CASSPSNQPQHF	TGTGCCAGCAGTCCGTCCAATCAGCCCCAGCATTTT
TRBJ2-2	TRBV2	TRBD1	NA	CASSGQGGSNTGELFF	TGTGCCAGCAGTGGACAGGGCGGTTCGAACACCGGGGAGCTGTTTTTT
TRBJ1-2	TRBV2	TRBD1	NA	CASSQILTGEFGYTF	TGTGCCAGCAGCCAAATTTTGACAGGGGAGTTTGGCTACACCTTC
TRBJ2-7	TRBV2	NA	once	CASSAEGHPSYEQYF	TGTGCCAGCAGTGCCGAGGGACACCCCTCCTACGAGCAGTACTTC